These T cell receptor beta chains were read from a single sample in a study of OX40 agonist ivuxolimab in advanced cancers. The repertoire was sequenced with immunoSEQ multiplex PCR; TCRdb's copy has only in-frame clones and lacks some. The sample lists 20,000 or so clones; around two thirds were seen once. This specimen was CD4+ or CD8+ T cells sorted from blood, taken in a trial of the OX40 agonist ivuxolimab. These receptors were taken from an adult with an advanced solid tumor such as melanoma, head and neck, liver or kidney cancer. Each CDR3 is given with its conserved first and last residue. D genes are given only for firm matches. A clone size is listed for some rows: how often the clone was seen (once, few, many), or a class if it is expanded.

d_call: TRBD1; clone_size: once; j_call: TRBJ2-3; v_call: TRBV18; cdr3_nt: TGTGCCAGCTCACGGACAGGGGAAAGAGATACGCAGTATTTT; cdr3_aa: CASSRTGERDTQYF
d_call: -; clone_size: few; j_call: TRBJ1-1; v_call: TRBV20-1; cdr3_nt: TGCAGTGCCCAATGGGGGGTTGAAGCTTTCTTT; cdr3_aa: CSAQWGVEAFF
d_call: TRBD2; clone_size: -; j_call: TRBJ2-1; v_call: TRBV4-3; cdr3_nt: TGCGCCAGCAGCCAACAGCGGGGGGGTAACAATGAGCAGTTCTTC; cdr3_aa: CASSQQRGGNNEQFF
d_call: -; clone_size: -; j_call: TRBJ2-2; v_call: TRBV27; cdr3_nt: TGTGCCAGCAGTTTATCAAGCACCGGGGAGCTGTTTTTT; cdr3_aa: CASSLSSTGELFF
d_call: -; clone_size: -; j_call: TRBJ2-1; v_call: TRBV29-1; cdr3_nt: TGCAGCGTTGGTGGACTAAGTAGTCCCCGAAGCCCGGGTGAGCAGTTCTTC; cdr3_aa: CSVGGLSSPRSPGEQFF
d_call: TRBD2; clone_size: few; j_call: TRBJ2-3; v_call: TRBV6-5; cdr3_nt: TGTGCCAGCAGTTACGGGGGAGGGCCTCGGGTAGATACGCAGTATTTT; cdr3_aa: CASSYGGGPRVDTQYF
d_call: TRBD1; clone_size: -; j_call: TRBJ2-7; v_call: TRBV18; cdr3_nt: TGTGCCAGCTCAGAAACCGGGACAGGGAACGAGCAGTACTTC; cdr3_aa: CASSETGTGNEQYF
d_call: -; clone_size: -; j_call: TRBJ1-6; v_call: TRBV6-5; cdr3_nt: TGTGCCAGCAGATCCCTTGGGGGGTATAATTCACCCCTCCACTTT; cdr3_aa: CASRSLGGYNSPLHF
d_call: -; clone_size: -; j_call: TRBJ2-3; v_call: TRBV27; cdr3_nt: TGTGCCAGCAGGCTACAGGGCACAGATACGCAGTATTTT; cdr3_aa: CASRLQGTDTQYF
d_call: -; clone_size: -; j_call: TRBJ2-7; v_call: TRBV27; cdr3_nt: TGTGCCAGCAGTTTTACAGTAGGGTCGTTCAACGAGCAGTACTTC; cdr3_aa: CASSFTVGSFNEQYF
d_call: TRBD1; clone_size: -; j_call: TRBJ1-6; v_call: TRBV7-9; cdr3_nt: TGTGCCAGCAGTCGGACAGGGGTCGGTTCACCCCTCCACTTT; cdr3_aa: CASSRTGVGSPLHF
d_call: -; clone_size: few; j_call: TRBJ1-1; v_call: TRBV28; cdr3_nt: TGTGCCAGCAGTTTAAGGGCAGGCTTGAACACTGAAGCTTTCTTT; cdr3_aa: CASSLRAGLNTEAFF
d_call: -; clone_size: once; j_call: TRBJ2-3; v_call: TRBV27; cdr3_nt: TGTGCCAGCAGTCCGGCCGCCCCCCTTAGCGGCCCAGCGCAGTATTTT; cdr3_aa: CASSPAAPLSGPAQYF
d_call: -; clone_size: -; j_call: TRBJ2-7; v_call: TRBV11-2; cdr3_nt: TGTGCCAGCAGCTTAGTTACAGGGTTTACCCACGAGCAGTACTTC; cdr3_aa: CASSLVTGFTHEQYF
d_call: -; clone_size: many; j_call: TRBJ2-3; v_call: TRBV7-9; cdr3_nt: TGTGCCAGCAGCCCCCCCGGGGTTAGCACAGATACGCAGTATTTT; cdr3_aa: CASSPPGVSTDTQYF
d_call: -; clone_size: medium-sized; j_call: TRBJ1-6; v_call: TRBV7-6; cdr3_nt: TGTGCCAGCAGCTTAGGACCGAAGTCGAGCTCCTATAATTCACCCCTCCACTTT; cdr3_aa: CASSLGPKSSSYNSPLHF
d_call: -; clone_size: -; j_call: TRBJ2-7; v_call: TRBV4-1; cdr3_nt: TGCGCCAGCAGCCATACTAGAGGGGACGAGCAGTACTTC; cdr3_aa: CASSHTRGDEQYF
d_call: -; clone_size: -; j_call: TRBJ2-3; v_call: TRBV4-1; cdr3_nt: TGCGCCAGCAGCCAAGATCCCCTAGGCACAGATACGCAGTATTTT; cdr3_aa: CASSQDPLGTDTQYF
d_call: TRBD1; clone_size: -; j_call: TRBJ2-7; v_call: TRBV27; cdr3_nt: TGTGCCAGCAGAGAGACAGGGTCCTACGAGCAGTACTTC; cdr3_aa: CASRETGSYEQYF
d_call: -; clone_size: -; j_call: TRBJ1-5; v_call: TRBV6-4; cdr3_nt: TGTGCCACAGAGGCTCAGCCCCAGCATTTT; cdr3_aa: CATEAQPQHF
d_call: TRBD1; clone_size: -; j_call: TRBJ2-2; v_call: TRBV6-5; cdr3_nt: TGTGCCAGCAGTTCCCGGACAGGGTATACCGGGGAGCTGTTTTTT; cdr3_aa: CASSSRTGYTGELFF
d_call: -; clone_size: -; j_call: TRBJ2-5; v_call: TRBV7-2; cdr3_nt: TGTGCCAGCAGCCCGCCCCCAGGGGTGGAGACCCAGTACTTC; cdr3_aa: CASSPPPGVETQYF
d_call: TRBD1; clone_size: few; j_call: TRBJ1-2; v_call: TRBV6-5; cdr3_nt: TGTGCCAGCAGTACCCCGACAGGGACCTATGGCTACACCTTC; cdr3_aa: CASSTPTGTYGYTF
d_call: -; clone_size: -; j_call: TRBJ2-1; v_call: TRBV7-8; cdr3_nt: TGTGCCAGCAGCCCCCCGACTACCTACAATGAGCAGTTCTTC; cdr3_aa: CASSPPTTYNEQFF
d_call: TRBD2; clone_size: -; j_call: TRBJ2-1; v_call: TRBV4-1; cdr3_nt: TGCGCCAGCAGCCCCGGACTAGACAATGAGCAGTTCTTC; cdr3_aa: CASSPGLDNEQFF
d_call: -; clone_size: -; j_call: TRBJ2-3; v_call: TRBV6-5; cdr3_nt: TGTGCCAGCAGTTACAACTTAGAGGGGTCAGATACGCAGTATTTT; cdr3_aa: CASSYNLEGSDTQYF
d_call: -; clone_size: few; j_call: TRBJ1-1; v_call: TRBV7-9; cdr3_nt: TGTGCCAGCAGCCTGGCTCTCACTGAAGCTTTCTTT; cdr3_aa: CASSLALTEAFF
d_call: -; clone_size: -; j_call: TRBJ2-7; v_call: TRBV19; cdr3_nt: TGTGCCAGTAGTATATTGGGGTGGAACGCACCCCCCTTC; cdr3_aa: CASSILGWNAPPF
d_call: -; clone_size: -; j_call: TRBJ2-7; v_call: TRBV28; cdr3_nt: TGTGCCAGCAGTCCGAGCCCGGATTACGAGCAGTACTTC; cdr3_aa: CASSPSPDYEQYF